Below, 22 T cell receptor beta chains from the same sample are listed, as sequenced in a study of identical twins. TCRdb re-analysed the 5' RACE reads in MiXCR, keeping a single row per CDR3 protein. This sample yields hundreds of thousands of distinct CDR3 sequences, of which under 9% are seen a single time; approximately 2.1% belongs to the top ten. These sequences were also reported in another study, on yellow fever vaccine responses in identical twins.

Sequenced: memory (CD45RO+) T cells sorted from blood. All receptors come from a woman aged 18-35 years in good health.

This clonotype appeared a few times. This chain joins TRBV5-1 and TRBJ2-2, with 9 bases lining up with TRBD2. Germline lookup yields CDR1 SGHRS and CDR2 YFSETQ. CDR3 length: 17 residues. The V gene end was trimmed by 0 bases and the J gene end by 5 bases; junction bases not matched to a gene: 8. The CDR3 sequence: CASSLAYGTSRTGELFF. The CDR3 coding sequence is TGCGCCAGCAGCTTGGCCTATGGGACTAGCCGAACCGGGGAGCTGTTTTTT. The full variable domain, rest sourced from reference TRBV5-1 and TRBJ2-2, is KAGVTQTPRYLIKTRGQQVTLSCSPISGHRSVSWYQQTPGQGLQFLFEYFSETQRNKGNFPGRFSGRQFSNSRSEMNVSTLELGDSALYLCASSLAYGTSRTGELFFGEGSRLTVL.

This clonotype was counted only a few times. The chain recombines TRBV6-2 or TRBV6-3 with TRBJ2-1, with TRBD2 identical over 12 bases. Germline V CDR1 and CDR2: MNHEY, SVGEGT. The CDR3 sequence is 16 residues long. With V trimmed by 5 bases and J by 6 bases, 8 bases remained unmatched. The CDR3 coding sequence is TGTGCCAGCAGTCAGACGGGACTAGCGGGTCCCAATGAGCAGTTCTTC. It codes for CASSQTGLAGPNEQFF.

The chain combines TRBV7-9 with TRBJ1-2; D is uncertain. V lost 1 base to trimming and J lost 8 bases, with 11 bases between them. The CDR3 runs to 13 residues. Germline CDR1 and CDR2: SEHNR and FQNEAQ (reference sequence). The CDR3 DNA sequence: TGTGCCAGCAGCTTAGAGGCAACGTGGGGCTACACCTTC. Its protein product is CASSLEATWGYTF.

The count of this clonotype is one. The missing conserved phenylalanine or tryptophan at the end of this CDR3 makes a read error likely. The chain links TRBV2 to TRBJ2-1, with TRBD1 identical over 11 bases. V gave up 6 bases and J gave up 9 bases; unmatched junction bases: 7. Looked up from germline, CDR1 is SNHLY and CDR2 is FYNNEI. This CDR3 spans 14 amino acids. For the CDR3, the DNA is TGTGCCAGCAGCGGGGACAGGGGGGTCACTGAGCAGTTCTAC. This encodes CASSGDRGVTEQFY.

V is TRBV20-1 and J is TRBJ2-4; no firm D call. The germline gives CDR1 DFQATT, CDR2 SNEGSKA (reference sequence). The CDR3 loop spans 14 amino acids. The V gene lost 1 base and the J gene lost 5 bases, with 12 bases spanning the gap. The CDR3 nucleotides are TGCAGTGCTAGAGCGGCTAATCTCGAAAACATTCAGTACTTC. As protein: CSARAANLENIQYF.

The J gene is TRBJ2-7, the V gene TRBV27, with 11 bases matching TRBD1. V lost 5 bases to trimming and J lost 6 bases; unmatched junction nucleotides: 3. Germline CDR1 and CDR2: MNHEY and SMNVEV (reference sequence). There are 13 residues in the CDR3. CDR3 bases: TGTGCCAGCAGTCATGGACAGGGGGCCGAGCAGTACGTC. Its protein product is CASSHGQGAEQYV.

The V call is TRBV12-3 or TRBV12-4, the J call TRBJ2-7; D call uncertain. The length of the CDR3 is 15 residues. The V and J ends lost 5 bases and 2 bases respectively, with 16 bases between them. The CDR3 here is CASSIRHTSTYEQYF. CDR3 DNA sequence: TGTGCCAGCAGTATCAGACACACCTCAACCTACGAGCAGTACTTC.

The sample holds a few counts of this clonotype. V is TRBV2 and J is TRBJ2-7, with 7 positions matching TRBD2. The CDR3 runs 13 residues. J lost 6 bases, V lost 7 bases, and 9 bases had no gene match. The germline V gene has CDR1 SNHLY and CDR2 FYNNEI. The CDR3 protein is CASIGTNMGEQYF. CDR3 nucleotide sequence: TGTGCCAGCATCGGGACTAACATGGGCGAGCAGTACTTC.

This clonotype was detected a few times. The CDR3 DNA sequence: TGTGCCACTAGGAGCGGACTAGCGGACACCGGGGAGCTGTTTTTT. Translating gives CATRSGLADTGELFF. V and J are TRBV24-1 and TRBJ2-2, with 10 bases fitting TRBD2. Per germline, CDR1 KGHDR and CDR2 SFDVKD. The CDR3 contains 15 residues. V was pared by 10 bases and J by 3 bases, with 7 bases of the junction left unmatched.

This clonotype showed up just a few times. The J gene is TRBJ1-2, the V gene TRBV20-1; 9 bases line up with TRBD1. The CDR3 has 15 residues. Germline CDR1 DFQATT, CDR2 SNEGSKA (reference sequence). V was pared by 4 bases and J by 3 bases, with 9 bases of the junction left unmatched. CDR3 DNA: TGCAGTGCTACCCCGGGACAGGGTGGGGACTATGGCTACACCTTC. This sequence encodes CSATPGQGGDYGYTF.

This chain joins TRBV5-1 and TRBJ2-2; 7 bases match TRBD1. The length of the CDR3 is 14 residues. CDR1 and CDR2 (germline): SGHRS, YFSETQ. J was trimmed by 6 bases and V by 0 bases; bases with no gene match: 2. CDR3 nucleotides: TGCGCCAGCAGCTTGGTTCAGGGGGCCGGGGAGCTGTTTTTT. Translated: CASSLVQGAGELFF. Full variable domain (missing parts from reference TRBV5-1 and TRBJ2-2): KAGVTQTPRYLIKTRGQQVTLSCSPISGHRSVSWYQQTPGQGLQFLFEYFSETQRNKGNFPGRFSGRQFSNSRSEMNVSTLELGDSALYLCASSLVQGAGELFFGEGSRLTVL.

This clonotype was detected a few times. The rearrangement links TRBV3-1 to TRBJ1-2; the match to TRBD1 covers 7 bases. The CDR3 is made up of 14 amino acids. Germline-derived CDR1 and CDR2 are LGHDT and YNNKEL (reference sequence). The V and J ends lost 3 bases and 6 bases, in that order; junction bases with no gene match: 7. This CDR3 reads CASSQMTGRNGYTF. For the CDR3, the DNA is TGTGCCAGCAGCCAGATGACAGGGAGAAATGGCTACACCTTC.

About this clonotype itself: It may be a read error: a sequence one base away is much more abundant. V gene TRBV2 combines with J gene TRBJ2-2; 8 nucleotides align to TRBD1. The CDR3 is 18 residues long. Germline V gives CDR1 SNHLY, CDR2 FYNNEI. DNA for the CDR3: TGTGCCTGCAGTTTTGGGGACAGGACCCGAGAGGACACCGGGGAGCTGTTTTTT. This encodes CACSFGDRTREDTGELFF.

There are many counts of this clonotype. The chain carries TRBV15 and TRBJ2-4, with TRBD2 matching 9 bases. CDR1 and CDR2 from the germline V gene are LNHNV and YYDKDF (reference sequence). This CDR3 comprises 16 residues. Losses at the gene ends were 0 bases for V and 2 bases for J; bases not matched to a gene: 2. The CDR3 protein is CATSRDSGGPKNIQYF. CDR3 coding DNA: TGTGCCACCAGCAGAGATAGCGGGGGCCCCAAAAACATTCAGTACTTC.

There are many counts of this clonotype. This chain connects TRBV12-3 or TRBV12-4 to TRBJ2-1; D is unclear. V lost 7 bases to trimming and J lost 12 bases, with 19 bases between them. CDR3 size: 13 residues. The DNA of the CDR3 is TGTGCCAGCACCCTAACTATCGACCCGGCGCAGTTCTTC. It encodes CASTLTIDPAQFF.

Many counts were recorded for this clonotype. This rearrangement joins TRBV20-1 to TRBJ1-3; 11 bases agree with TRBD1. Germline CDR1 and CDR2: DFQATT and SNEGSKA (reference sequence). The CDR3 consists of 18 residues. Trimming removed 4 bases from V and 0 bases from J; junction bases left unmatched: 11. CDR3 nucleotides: TGCAGTGCTACCCTGGACAGGGGGCGCTTTGGCTCTGGAAACACCATATATTTT. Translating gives CSATLDRGRFGSGNTIYF.

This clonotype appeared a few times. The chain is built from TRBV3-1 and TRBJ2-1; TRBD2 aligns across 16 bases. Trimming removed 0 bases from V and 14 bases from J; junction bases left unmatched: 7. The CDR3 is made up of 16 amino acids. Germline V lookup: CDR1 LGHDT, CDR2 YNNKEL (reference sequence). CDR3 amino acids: CASSQDRRGLAGGEFF. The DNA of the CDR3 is TGTGCCAGCAGCCAAGATAGACGGGGACTAGCGGGGGGGGAGTTCTTC.

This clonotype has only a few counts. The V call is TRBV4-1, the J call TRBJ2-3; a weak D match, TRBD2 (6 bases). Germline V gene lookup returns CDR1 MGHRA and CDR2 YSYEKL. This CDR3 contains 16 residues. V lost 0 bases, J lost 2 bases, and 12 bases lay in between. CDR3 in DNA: TGCGCCAGCAGCCAAGAGGGGGGACTGAACACAGATACGCAGTATTTT. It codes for CASSQEGGLNTDTQYF.

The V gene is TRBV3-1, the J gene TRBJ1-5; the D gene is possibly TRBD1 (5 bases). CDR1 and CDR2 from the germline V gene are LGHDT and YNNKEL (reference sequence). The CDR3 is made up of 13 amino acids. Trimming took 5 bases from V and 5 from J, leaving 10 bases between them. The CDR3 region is CASSEGPHQPQHF. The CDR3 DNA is TGTGCCAGCAGCGAGGGACCGCATCAGCCCCAGCATTTT.

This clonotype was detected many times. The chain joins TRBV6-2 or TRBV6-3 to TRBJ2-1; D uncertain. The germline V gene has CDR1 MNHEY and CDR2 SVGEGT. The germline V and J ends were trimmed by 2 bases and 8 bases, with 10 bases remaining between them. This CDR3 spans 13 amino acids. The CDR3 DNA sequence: TGTGCCAGCAGTTACCCGCCTAGGTATGAGCAGTTCTTC. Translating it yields CASSYPPRYEQFF.

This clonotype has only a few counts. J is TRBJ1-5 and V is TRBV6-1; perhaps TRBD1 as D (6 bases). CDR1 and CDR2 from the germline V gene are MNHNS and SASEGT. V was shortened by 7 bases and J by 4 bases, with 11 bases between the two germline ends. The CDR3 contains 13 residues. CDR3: CASTAQGNQPQHF. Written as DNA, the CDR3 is TGTGCCAGCACCGCACAGGGAAATCAGCCCCAGCATTTT.

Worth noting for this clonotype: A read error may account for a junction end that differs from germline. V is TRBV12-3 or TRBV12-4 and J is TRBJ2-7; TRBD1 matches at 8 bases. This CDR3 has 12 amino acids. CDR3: CASSLSDRGRNF. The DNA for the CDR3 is TGTGCCAGCAGTTTATCCGACAGGGGTCGCAACTTC.